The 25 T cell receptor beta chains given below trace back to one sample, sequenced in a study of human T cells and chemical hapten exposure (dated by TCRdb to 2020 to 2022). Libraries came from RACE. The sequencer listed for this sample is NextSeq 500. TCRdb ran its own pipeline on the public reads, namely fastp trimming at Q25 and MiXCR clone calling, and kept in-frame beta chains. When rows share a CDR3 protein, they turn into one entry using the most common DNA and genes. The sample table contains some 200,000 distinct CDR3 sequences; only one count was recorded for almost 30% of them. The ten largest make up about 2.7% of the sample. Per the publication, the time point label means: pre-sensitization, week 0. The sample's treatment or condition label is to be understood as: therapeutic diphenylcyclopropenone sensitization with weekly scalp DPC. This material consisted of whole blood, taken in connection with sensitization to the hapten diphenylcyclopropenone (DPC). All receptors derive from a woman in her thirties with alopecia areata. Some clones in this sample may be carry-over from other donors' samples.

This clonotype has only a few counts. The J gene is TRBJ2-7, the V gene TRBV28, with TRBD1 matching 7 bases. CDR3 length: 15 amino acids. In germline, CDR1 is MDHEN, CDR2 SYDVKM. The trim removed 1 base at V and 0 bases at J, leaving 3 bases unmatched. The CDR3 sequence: CASSLFAGGSYEQYF. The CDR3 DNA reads TGTGCCAGCAGTTTATTCGCAGGGGGCTCCTACGAGCAGTACTTC.

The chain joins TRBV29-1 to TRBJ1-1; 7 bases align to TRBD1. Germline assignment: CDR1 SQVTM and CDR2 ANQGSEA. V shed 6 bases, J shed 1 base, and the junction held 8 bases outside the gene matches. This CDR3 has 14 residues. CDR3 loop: CSVTRGRSNTEAFF. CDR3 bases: TGCAGCGTAACTAGGGGGCGGTCGAACACTGAAGCTTTCTTT.

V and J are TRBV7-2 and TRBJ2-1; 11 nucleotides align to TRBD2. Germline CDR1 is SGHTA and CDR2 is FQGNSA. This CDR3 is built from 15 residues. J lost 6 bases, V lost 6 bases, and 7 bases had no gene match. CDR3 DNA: TGTGCCAGCAGGGGAACTAGCGGGAGCCGCAATGAGCAGTTCTTC. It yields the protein CASRGTSGSRNEQFF.

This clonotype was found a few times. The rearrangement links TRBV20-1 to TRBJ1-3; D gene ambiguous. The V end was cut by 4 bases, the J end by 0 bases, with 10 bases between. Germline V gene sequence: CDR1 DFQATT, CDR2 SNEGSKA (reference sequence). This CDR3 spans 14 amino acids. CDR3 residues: CSATTSYSGNTIYF. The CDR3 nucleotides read TGCAGTGCTACTACATCGTACTCTGGAAACACCATATATTTT.

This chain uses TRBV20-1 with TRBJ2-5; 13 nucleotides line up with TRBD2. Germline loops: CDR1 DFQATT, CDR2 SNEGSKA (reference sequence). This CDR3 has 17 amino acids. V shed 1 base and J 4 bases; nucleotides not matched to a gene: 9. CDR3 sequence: CSARASGLAGVGETQYF. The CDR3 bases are TGCAGTGCTAGAGCTTCTGGACTAGCGGGGGTTGGAGAGACCCAGTACTTC.

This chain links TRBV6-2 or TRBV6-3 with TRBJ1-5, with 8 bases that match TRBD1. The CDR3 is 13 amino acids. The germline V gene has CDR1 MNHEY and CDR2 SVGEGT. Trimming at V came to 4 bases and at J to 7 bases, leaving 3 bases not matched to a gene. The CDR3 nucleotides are TGTGCCAGCAGTTCCGGGACAGGACAGCCCCAGCATTTT. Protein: CASSSGTGQPQHF.

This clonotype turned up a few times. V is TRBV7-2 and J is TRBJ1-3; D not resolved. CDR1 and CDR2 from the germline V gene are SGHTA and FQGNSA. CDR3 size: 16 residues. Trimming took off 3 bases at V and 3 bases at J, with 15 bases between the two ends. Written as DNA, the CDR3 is TGTGCCAGCAGCTTCGTCGACACACCGCTTGGAAACACCATATATTTT. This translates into CASSFVDTPLGNTIYF.

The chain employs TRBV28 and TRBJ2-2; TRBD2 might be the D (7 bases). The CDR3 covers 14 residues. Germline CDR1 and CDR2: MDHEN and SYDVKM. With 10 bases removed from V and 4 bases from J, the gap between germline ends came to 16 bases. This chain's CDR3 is CATLRRGGTGELFF. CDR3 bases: TGTGCCACCCTCCGGAGGGGGGGCACCGGGGAGCTGTTTTTT.

The CDR3 spells CASSLSRVSYEQYF. In DNA, the CDR3 is TGTGCCAGCAGTTTATCCAGGGTATCCTACGAGCAGTACTTC. The rearrangement links TRBV28 to TRBJ2-7, with D perhaps matching TRBD1 (5 bases). Germline CDR1 and CDR2: MDHEN and SYDVKM. The CDR3 loop spans 14 amino acids. V shed 1 base and J shed 1 base, with 8 bases lying between them.

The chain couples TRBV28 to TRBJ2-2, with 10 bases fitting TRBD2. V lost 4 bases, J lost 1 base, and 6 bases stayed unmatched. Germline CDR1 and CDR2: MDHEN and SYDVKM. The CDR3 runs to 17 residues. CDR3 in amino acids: CASSSPGLAKNTGELFF. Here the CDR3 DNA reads TGTGCCAGCAGTTCTCCGGGACTAGCGAAGAACACCGGGGAGCTGTTTTTT.

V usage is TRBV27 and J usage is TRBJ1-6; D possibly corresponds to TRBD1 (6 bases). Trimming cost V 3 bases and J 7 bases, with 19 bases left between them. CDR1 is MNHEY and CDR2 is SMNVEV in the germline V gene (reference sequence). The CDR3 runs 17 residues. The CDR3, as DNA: TGTGCCAGCAGTTTTGGGGGTCGACAGGATCTCAATTCACCCCTCCACTTT. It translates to CASSFGGRQDLNSPLHF.

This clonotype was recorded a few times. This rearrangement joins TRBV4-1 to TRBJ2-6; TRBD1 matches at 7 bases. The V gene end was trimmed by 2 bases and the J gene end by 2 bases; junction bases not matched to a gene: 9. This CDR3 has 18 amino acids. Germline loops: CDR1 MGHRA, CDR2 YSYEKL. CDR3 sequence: CASSQWAGGNTGANVLTF. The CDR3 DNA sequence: TGCGCCAGCAGCCAATGGGCAGGGGGAAATACTGGGGCCAACGTCCTGACTTTC.

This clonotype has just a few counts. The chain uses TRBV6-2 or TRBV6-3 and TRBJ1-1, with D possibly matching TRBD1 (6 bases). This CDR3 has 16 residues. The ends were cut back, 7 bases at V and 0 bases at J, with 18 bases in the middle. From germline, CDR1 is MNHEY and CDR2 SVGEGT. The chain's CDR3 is CASTFRGGVMNTEAFF. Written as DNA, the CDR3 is TGTGCCAGCACGTTCAGGGGCGGTGTTATGAACACTGAAGCTTTCTTT.

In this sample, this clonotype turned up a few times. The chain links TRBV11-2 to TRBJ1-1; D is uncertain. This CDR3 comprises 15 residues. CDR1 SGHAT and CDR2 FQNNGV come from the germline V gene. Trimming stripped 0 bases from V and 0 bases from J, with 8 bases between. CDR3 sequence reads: CASSLEGGMNTEAFF. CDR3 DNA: TGTGCCAGCAGCTTAGAAGGCGGTATGAACACTGAAGCTTTCTTT.

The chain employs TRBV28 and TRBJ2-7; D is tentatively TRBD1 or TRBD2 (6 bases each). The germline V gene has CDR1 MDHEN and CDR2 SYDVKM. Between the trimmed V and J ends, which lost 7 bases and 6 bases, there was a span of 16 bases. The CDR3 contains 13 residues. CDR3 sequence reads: CASMGGAHREQYF. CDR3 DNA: TGTGCCAGCATGGGGGGCGCTCACCGCGAGCAGTACTTC. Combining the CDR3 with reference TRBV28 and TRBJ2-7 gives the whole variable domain DVKVTQSSRYLVKRTGEKVFLECVQDMDHENMFWYRQDPGLGLRLIYFSYDVKMKEKGDIPEGYSVSREKKERFSLILESASTNQTSMYLCASMGGAHREQYFGPGTRLTVT.

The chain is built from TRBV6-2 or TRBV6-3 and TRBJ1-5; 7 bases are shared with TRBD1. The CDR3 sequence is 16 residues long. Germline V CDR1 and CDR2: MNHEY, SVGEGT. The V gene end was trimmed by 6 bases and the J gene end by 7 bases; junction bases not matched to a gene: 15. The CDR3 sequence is CASREEKQGLGQPQHF. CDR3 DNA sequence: TGTGCCAGCAGGGAGGAGAAACAGGGGCTCGGGCAGCCCCAGCATTTT.

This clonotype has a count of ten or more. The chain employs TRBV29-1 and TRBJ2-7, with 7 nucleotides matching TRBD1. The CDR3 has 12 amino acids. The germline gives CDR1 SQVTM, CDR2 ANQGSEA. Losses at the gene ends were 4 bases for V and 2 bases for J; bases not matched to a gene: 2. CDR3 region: CSVGQGAYEQYF. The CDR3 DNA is TGCAGCGTTGGTCAGGGGGCCTACGAGCAGTACTTC.

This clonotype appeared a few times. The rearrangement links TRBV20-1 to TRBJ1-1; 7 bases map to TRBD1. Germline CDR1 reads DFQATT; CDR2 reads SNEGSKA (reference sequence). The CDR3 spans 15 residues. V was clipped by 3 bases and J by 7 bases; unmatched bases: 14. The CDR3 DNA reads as TGCAGTGCTAGCCTTACGACAGGGCGATTTGGTGAAGCTTTCTTT. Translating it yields CSASLTTGRFGEAFF.

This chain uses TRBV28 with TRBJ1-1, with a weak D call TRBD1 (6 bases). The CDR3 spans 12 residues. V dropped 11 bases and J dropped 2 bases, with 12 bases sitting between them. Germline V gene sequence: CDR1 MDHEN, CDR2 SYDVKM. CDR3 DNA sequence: TGTGCCGGGAAACAGGGAAACACTGAAGCTTTCTTT. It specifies CAGKQGNTEAFF.

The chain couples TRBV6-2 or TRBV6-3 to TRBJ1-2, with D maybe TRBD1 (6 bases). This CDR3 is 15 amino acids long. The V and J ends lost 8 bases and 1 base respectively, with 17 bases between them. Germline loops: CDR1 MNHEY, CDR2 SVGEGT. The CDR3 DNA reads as TGTGCCAGCGGACAGAATAACTTCATTAACTATGGCTACACCTTC. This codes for CASGQNNFINYGYTF.

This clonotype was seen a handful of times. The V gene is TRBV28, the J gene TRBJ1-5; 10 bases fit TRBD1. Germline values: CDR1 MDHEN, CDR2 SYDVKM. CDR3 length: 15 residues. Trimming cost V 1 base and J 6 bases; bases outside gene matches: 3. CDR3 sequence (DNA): TGTGCCAGCAGTTTATTGGACAGGGGGAGTCAGCCCCAGCATTTT. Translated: CASSLLDRGSQPQHF.

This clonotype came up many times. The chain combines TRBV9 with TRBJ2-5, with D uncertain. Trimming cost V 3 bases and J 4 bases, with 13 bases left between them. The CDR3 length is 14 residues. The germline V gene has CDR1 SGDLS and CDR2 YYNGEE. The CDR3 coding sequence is TGTGCCAGCAGCGGGATCGGACGGGTAGAGACCCAGTACTTC. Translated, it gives CASSGIGRVETQYF.

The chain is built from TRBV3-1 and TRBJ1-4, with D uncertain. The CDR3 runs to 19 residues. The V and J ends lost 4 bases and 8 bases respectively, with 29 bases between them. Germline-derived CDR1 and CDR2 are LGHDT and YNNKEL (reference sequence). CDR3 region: CASSPEGRNMPRGREKLFF. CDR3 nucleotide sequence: TGTGCCAGCAGCCCCGAGGGCAGGAACATGCCGCGGGGTCGAGAAAAACTGTTTTTT.

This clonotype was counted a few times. CDR3 in amino acids: CSVGQPHYEQYF. The DNA for the CDR3 is TGCAGCGTTGGACAACCCCACTACGAGCAGTACTTC. The genes are TRBV29-1 and TRBJ2-7, with D unresolved. Germline V CDR1 and CDR2: SQVTM, ANQGSEA. With 4 bases removed from V and 3 bases from J, the gap between germline ends came to 10 bases. This CDR3 contains 12 residues.

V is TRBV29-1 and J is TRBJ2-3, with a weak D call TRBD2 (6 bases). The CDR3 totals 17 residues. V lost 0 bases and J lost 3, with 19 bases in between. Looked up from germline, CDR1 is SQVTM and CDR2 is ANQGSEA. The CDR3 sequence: CSVEEWGTGVWTDTQYF. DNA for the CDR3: TGCAGCGTTGAAGAATGGGGAACGGGAGTCTGGACAGATACGCAGTATTTT.